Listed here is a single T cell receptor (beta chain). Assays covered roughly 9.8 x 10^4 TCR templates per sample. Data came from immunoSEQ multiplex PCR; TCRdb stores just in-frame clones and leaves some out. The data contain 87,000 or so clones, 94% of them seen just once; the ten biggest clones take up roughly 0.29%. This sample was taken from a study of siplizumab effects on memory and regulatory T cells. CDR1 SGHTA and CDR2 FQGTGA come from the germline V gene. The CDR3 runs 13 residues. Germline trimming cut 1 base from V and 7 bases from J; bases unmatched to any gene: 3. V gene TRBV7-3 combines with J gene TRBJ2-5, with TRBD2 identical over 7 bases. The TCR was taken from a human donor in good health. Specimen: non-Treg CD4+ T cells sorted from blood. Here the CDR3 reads CASSLNTGGTQYF. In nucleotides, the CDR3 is TGTGCCAGCAGCTTAAATACGGGGGGGACCCAGTACTTC.